The source of this TCR beta chain is a study of blood T cell repertoires in COVID-19. Across the study: COVID-19 samples from acute and convalescent phases originated in the United States, Italy and Spain. Sources were T cells, B-cell-depleted T cells, or PBMCs; the material itself was cDNA or gDNA.

The CDR3 loop spans 13 amino acids. Germline V lookup: CDR1 LNHDA, CDR2 SQIVND (reference sequence). V was trimmed by 3 bases and J by 1 base, leaving 6 bases between them. The table lists this clone with a few counts. In the original processing: Amplified reference gene primers provided the basis for estimating nucleated cell counts. This table comes from immunoSEQ multiplex PCR, and its TCRdb copy is limited to in-frame clones, with some not included. The V and J calls and clone size are taken from that table; D and trimming were inferred from the DNA. Here the sample spans 150,000 to 190,000 clones, over 60% being singletons.

Sequencing input: peripheral blood. The rearrangement uses TRBV19 and TRBJ1-2; maybe TRBD1 (5 bases). This receptor was taken from a woman aged 80 or over with acute or convalescent COVID-19. CDR3 in amino acids: CASSIQGNYGYTF. The CDR3 DNA sequence: TGTGCCAGTAGTATTCAGGGTAACTATGGCTACACCTTC.